This T cell receptor beta chain was captured by sequencing in a study of T cell repertoires in ileal Crohn's disease. Study results and limitations: Mucosal expansions were suggested to be mainly CD8 T cells.

Details on this clone: Its antigen is undetermined.

The CDR3 is 13 residues long. The V gene lost 0 bases and the J gene lost 10 bases, with 13 bases spanning the gap. Germline V gene lookup returns CDR1 SGDLS and CDR2 YYNGEE. Generated by immunoSEQ multiplex PCR, the TCRdb table keeps only in-frame clones and is missing some. The table has about 14,000 clones, 80% to 85% seen once; the top ten hold approximately 6.4%. The chain uses TRBV9 and TRBJ1-1; D might be TRBD1 (5 bases). This TCR came from an adult with Crohn's disease. Input material: ileal tissue. The CDR3 protein is CASSVVDSGVAFF. The DNA for the CDR3 is TGTGCCAGCAGCGTAGTAGATTCGGGGGTAGCTTTCTTT. Together with reference TRBV9 and TRBJ1-1, the CDR3 gives the full variable domain: DSGVTQTPKHLITATGQRVTLRCSPRSGDLSVYWYQQSLDQGLQFLIQYYNGEERAKGNILERFSAQQFPDLHSELNLSSLELGDSALYFCASSVVDSGVAFFGQGTRLTVV.